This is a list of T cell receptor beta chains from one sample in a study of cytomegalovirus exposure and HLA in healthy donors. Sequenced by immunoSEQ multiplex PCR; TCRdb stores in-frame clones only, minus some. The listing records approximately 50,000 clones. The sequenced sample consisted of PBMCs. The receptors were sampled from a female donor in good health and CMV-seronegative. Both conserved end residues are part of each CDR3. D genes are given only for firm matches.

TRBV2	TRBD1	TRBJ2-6	CASSQDRAGANVLTF	TGTGCCAGCAGCCAGGACAGGGCTGGGGCCAACGTCCTGACTTTC
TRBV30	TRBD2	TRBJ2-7	CAWGTSGGPYEQYF	TGTGCCTGGGGTACTAGCGGAGGACCCTACGAGCAGTACTTC
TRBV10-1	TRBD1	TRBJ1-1	CASSESGTGTEAFF	TGCGCCAGCAGTGAGTCGGGGACAGGTACTGAAGCTTTCTTT
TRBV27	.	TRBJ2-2	CASSPGVPGELFF	TGTGCCAGCAGTCCAGGCGTGCCCGGGGAGCTGTTTTTT
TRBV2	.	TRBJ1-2	CASSDRDKNYGYTF	TGTGCCAGCAGTGACAGGGACAAAAACTATGGCTACACCTTC
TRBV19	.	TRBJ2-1	CASSARSGDEQFF	TGTGCCAGTAGTGCGCGCTCGGGGGACGAGCAGTTCTTC
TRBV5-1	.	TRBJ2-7	CASSLVVGGSPYEQYF	TGCGCCAGCAGCTTGGTGGTGGGCGGGTCCCCCTACGAGCAGTACTTC
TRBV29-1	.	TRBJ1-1	CSVQVMNTEAFF	TGCAGCGTCCAGGTGATGAACACTGAAGCTTTCTTT
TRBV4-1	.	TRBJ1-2	CASSQEYSRANYGYTF	TGCGCCAGCAGCCAAGAGTACAGCAGAGCTAACTATGGCTACACCTTC
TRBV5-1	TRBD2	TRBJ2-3	CASSLAGTSGDTQYF	TGCGCCAGCAGCTTGGCAGGGACTAGTGGAGATACGCAGTATTTT
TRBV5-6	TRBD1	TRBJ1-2	CASSSPGQGAVGGYGYTF	TGTGCCAGCAGCTCACCGGGACAGGGTGCCGTTGGTGGGTATGGCTACACCTTC
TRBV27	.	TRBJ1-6	CASSFSSYNSPLHF	TGTGCCAGCAGTTTTTCATCCTATAATTCACCCCTCCACTTT
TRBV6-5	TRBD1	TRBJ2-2	CASRPPGQGRWELFF	TGTGCCAGCAGGCCGCCGGGACAGGGGCGTTGGGAGCTGTTTTTT
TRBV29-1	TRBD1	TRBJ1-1	CSVQGEARTEAFF	TGCAGCGTTCAGGGGGAAGCGAGGACTGAAGCTTTCTTT
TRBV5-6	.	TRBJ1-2	CASTFGRANYGYTF	TGTGCCAGCACCTTCGGTCGAGCTAACTATGGCTACACCTTC
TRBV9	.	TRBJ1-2	CASGGGNYGYTF	TGTGCCTCTGGGGGGGGGAACTATGGCTACACCTTC
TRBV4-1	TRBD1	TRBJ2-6	CASSQVGTGRTGANVLTF	TGCGCCAGCAGCCAAGTAGGGACAGGGAGAACTGGGGCCAACGTCCTGACTTTC
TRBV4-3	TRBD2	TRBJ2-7	CASSQEQRGNYEQYF	TGCGCCAGCAGCCAAGAGCAGCGGGGGAACTACGAGCAGTACTTC
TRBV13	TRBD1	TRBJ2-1	CASSRPGQIHEQFF	TGTGCCAGCAGCCGACCGGGACAGATTCATGAGCAGTTCTTC
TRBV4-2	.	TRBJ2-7	CASSQGQAVGEQYF	TGTGCCAGCAGCCAGGGGCAGGCCGTGGGCGAGCAGTACTTC
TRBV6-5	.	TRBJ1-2	CASSRYVGANYGYTF	TGTGCCAGCTCCCGATATGTTGGAGCTAACTATGGCTACACCTTC
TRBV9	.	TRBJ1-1	CASSPQGSLNTEAFF	TGTGCCAGCAGCCCCCAGGGAAGTTTGAACACTGAAGCTTTCTTT
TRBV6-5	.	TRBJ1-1	CASSYSRTRAEAFF	TGTGCCAGCAGTTACTCTAGGACTCGGGCTGAAGCTTTCTTT
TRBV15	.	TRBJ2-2	CATSGGGRASGELFF	TGTGCCACCAGCGGAGGGGGGAGGGCCTCCGGGGAGCTGTTTTTT
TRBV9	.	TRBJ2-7	CASSLLGAGEQYF	TGTGCCAGCAGCCTCCTGGGGGCGGGTGAGCAGTACTTC
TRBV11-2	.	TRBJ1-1	CASSSSLGGPNTEAFF	TGTGCCAGCAGCTCCTCCCTGGGGGGGCCGAACACTGAAGCTTTCTTT
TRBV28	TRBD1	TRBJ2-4	CASSLTGDRANIQYF	TGTGCCAGCAGTTTAACGGGGGACAGGGCCAACATTCAGTACTTC
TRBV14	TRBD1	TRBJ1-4	CASSQDQGAGEKLFF	TGTGCCAGCAGTCAAGATCAGGGGGCAGGTGAAAAACTGTTTTTT
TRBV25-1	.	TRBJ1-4	CASSVSGPTNEKLFF	TGTGCCAGCAGTGTTTCAGGCCCAACTAATGAAAAACTGTTTTTT
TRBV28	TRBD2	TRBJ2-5	CASSPSGRMETQYF	TGTGCCAGCAGCCCTAGCGGGAGGATGGAGACCCAGTACTTC
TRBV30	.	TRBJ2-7	CAGSVPAGGLYEQYF	TGTGCCGGGAGTGTACCGGCAGGGGGACTCTACGAGCAGTACTTC
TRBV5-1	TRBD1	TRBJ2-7	CASRWTGANYEQYF	TGCGCCAGCAGATGGACAGGGGCGAACTACGAGCAGTACTTC
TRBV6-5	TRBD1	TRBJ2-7	CASSYSGQVSYEQYF	TGTGCCAGCAGCTACTCGGGACAGGTATCCTACGAGCAGTACTTC
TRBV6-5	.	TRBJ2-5	CASSRQVQETQYF	TGTGCCAGCAGTCGACAGGTCCAAGAGACCCAGTACTTC
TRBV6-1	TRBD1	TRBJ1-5	CASSWTGGYNQPQHF	TGTGCCAGCAGTTGGACAGGGGGCTACAATCAGCCCCAGCATTTT
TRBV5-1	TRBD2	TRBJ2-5	CASSLAGTRAETQYF	TGCGCCAGCAGCTTGGCCGGGACTAGGGCGGAGACCCAGTACTTC
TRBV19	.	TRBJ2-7	CASKDSRRPPYEQYF	TGTGCCAGTAAAGACAGCCGTCGCCCACCCTACGAGCAGTACTTC
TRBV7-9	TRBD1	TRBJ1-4	CASSPGQGVAKLFF	TGTGCCAGCAGCCCGGGACAGGGGGTGGCAAAACTGTTTTTT
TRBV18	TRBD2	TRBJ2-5	CASSPRTSGEETQYF	TGTGCCAGCTCACCTAGGACTAGCGGGGAAGAGACCCAGTACTTC
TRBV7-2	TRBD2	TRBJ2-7	CASSPPGLAGAYEQYF	TGTGCCAGCAGCCCGCCGGGACTAGCGGGGGCCTACGAGCAGTACTTC
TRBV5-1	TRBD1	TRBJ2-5	CASSYGQGEETQYF	TGCGCCAGCAGTTACGGACAGGGAGAAGAGACCCAGTACTTC
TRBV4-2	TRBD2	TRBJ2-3	CASSQESGGSTDTQYF	TGTGCCAGCAGCCAAGAAAGCGGGGGGAGCACAGATACGCAGTATTTT
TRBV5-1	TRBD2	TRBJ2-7	CASSHSGGAYEQYF	TGCGCCAGCAGCCATAGCGGGGGGGCGTACGAGCAGTACTTC
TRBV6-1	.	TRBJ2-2	CASSAGAGPTGELFF	TGTGCCAGCAGTGCCGGGGCGGGGCCCACCGGGGAGCTGTTTTTT
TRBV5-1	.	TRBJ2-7	CASSLVGSQSAYEQYF	TGCGCCAGCAGCTTGGTGGGTAGCCAGAGCGCCTACGAGCAGTACTTC
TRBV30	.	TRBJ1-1	CAWSALTANTEAFF	TGTGCCTGGAGCGCCCTGACTGCGAACACTGAAGCTTTCTTT
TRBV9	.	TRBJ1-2	CASSVGRGQGKDHGYTF	TGTGCCAGCAGCGTAGGAAGGGGCCAGGGTAAAGACCATGGCTACACCTTC
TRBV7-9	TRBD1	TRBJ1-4	CASSPTGDWDEKLFF	TGTGCCAGCAGCCCGACAGGGGACTGGGATGAAAAACTGTTTTTT
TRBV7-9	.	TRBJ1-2	CASSSTGYGYTF	TGTGCCAGCAGCTCGACGGGATATGGCTACACCTTC
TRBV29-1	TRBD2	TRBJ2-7	CSVTNSGSPYEQYF	TGCAGCGTTACGAATAGCGGGAGTCCCTACGAGCAGTACTTC
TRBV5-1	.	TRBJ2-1	CASSLASGYNEQFF	TGCGCCAGCAGCTTGGCCTCGGGCTACAATGAGCAGTTCTTC
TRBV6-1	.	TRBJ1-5	CASMGQEGQPQHF	TGTGCCAGCATGGGGCAGGAAGGTCAGCCCCAGCATTTT
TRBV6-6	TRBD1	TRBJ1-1	CASSYGQGPTEAFF	TGTGCCAGCAGTTATGGACAGGGCCCCACTGAAGCTTTCTTT